This T cell receptor (beta chain) was found in a study of blood T cells in healthy people across ages. General observations from the study: Older age coincided with a roughly linear decline in TCR beta diversity per million T cells. The study regarded diversity estimates from one million T cells as underestimates. Shifts in expanded clonotypes may have been confounded by donor CMV status, which was unknown.

About this clonotype: The antigen remains unidentified.

The authors ran a second PCR of roughly 6 to 12 cycles using a sample-barcoded 5' primer and a J-beta primer mix. A template-switch adaptor that had 12 random nucleotides put a tag on each cDNA molecule. Using its own MiXCR run on the 5' RACE reads, TCRdb lists one record per CDR3 protein. The sample lists 800,000 to 900,000 distinct CDR3 sequences, 62% occurring once. Germline V gives CDR1 SGDLS, CDR2 YYNGEE. CDR3 length: 15 amino acids. The germline V and J ends were trimmed by 3 bases and 8 bases, with 18 bases remaining between them. This chain links TRBV9 with TRBJ2-1; a weak D match, TRBD2 (6 bases). The receptor was isolated from a man aged 25-45 years in good health. Sequencing was done on a sample of blood. The CDR3 DNA reads TGTGCCAGCAGCGCTTCGGGTGGAGGGTTCGATGAGCAGTTCTTC. Encoded protein: CASSASGGGFDEQFF.